The 19 T cell receptor beta chains below all came from one sample that was sequenced in a study of cytomegalovirus exposure and HLA in healthy donors. With 60 Vbeta and 13 Jbeta primers, the PCR was carried out. This table comes from immunoSEQ multiplex PCR, and its TCRdb copy is limited to in-frame clones, with some not included. This sample yields about 150,000 clones, of which roughly 79% are seen a single time; roughly 1.1% belongs to the top ten. The source material was PBMCs. These receptors were taken from a male donor in good health and CMV-seronegative.

This chain connects TRBV19 to TRBJ1-4; a weak D match, TRBD1 (6 bases). This CDR3 has 14 residues. Germline V gene lookup returns CDR1 LNHDA and CDR2 SQIVND (reference sequence). V was pared by 7 bases and J by 8 bases, with 17 bases between. The CDR3 DNA is TGTGCCAGTACGTGGGGGGGCGGAAAGGAAAAACTGTTTTTT. Translated, it gives CASTWGGGKEKLFF.

This clone has a single count. The rearrangement joins TRBV27 to TRBJ1-5; 7 nucleotides match TRBD1. The CDR3 covers 16 residues. In germline, CDR1 is MNHEY, CDR2 SMNVEV (reference sequence). The trim removed 4 bases at V and 3 bases at J, leaving 9 bases unmatched. CDR3 DNA: TGTGCCAGCAGTTCATCGGGACAGAGAACCAATCAGCCCCAGCATTTT. It is translated as CASSSSGQRTNQPQHF.

The gene calls are TRBV5-4 and TRBJ2-5; tentatively, D is TRBD2 (5 bases). The closer fit of TRBJ2-7 to the DNA end suggests the J call may be wrong. The CDR3 is 14 residues long. CDR1 is SGHNT, CDR2 YYREEE, per germline (reference sequence). This chain's CDR3 is CASSLGGSSYEQYF. The CDR3 bases are TGTGCCAGCAGCTTAGGAGGTAGCTCCTACGAGCAGTACTTC.

The V gene is TRBV11-2, the J gene TRBJ2-7; 9 bases fit TRBD1. Per the germline V gene, CDR1 is SGHAT and CDR2 is FQNNGV. This CDR3 spans 14 amino acids. J was trimmed by 3 bases and V by 5 bases; bases with no gene match: 5. CDR3 sequence: CASSPRQGGYEQYF. CDR3 nucleotides: TGTGCCAGCAGCCCCAGACAGGGGGGCTACGAGCAGTACTTC.

The rearrangement joins TRBV6-1 to TRBJ1-2; TRBD1 aligns across 7 bases. The CDR3 is 16 residues long. Looked up from germline, CDR1 is MNHNS and CDR2 is SASEGT. The J segment lost 6 bases and the V segment lost 1 base, leaving 11 bases of the junction unmatched. The CDR3 protein is CASSEGLDRVRDGYTF. The DNA of the CDR3 is TGTGCCAGCAGTGAAGGTCTCGACAGGGTCAGAGATGGCTACACCTTC.

The chain uses TRBV18 and TRBJ2-7; D unresolved. The CDR3 contains 12 residues. V was clipped by 6 bases and J by 5 bases, with 11 bases between them. Germline V CDR1 and CDR2: KGHSH, LQKENI. The DNA of the CDR3 is TGTGCCAGCTCGTCCGGGTGGGACGAGCAGTACTTC. The encoded protein is CASSSGWDEQYF.

The rearrangement links TRBV5-1 to TRBJ2-7, with 7 nucleotides matching TRBD1. V was pared by 0 bases and J by 5 bases, with 14 bases of the junction left unmatched. Germline lookup yields CDR1 SGHRS and CDR2 YFSETQ. The CDR3 loop spans 17 amino acids. CDR3 amino acids: CASSLEGARSPYDEQYF. CDR3 DNA: TGCGCCAGCAGCTTGGAGGGGGCACGTAGTCCCTATGACGAGCAGTACTTC.

The J gene is TRBJ2-1, the V gene TRBV2, with TRBD2 as a possible D gene (5 bases). V was clipped by 8 bases and J by 9 bases, with 14 bases between them. CDR3 size: 12 residues. The germline V gene has CDR1 SNHLY and CDR2 FYNNEI. The CDR3 here is CASGEGVGEQFF. In DNA, the CDR3 is TGTGCCAGCGGAGAGGGCGTGGGTGAGCAGTTCTTC.

Concerning this clone: Different DNA sequences within this sample yield the same CDR3. The CDR3 protein is CASSDGLAKNIQYF. The CDR3 nucleotides read TGTGCCAGCAGTGACGGACTAGCCAAAAACATTCAGTACTTC. V and J are TRBV27 and TRBJ2-4, with D maybe TRBD2 (5 bases). The ends were cut back, 5 bases at V and 0 bases at J, with 8 bases in the middle. Germline V gives CDR1 MNHEY, CDR2 SMNVEV (reference sequence). The CDR3 loop spans 14 amino acids.

This clone has just a few counts. V is TRBV28 and J is TRBJ1-1; perhaps TRBD1 as D (6 bases). The CDR3 has 13 residues. The V gene lost 6 bases and the J gene lost 4 bases, with 12 bases spanning the gap. Per germline, CDR1 MDHEN and CDR2 SYDVKM. The CDR3 protein is CASSIRGGTEAFF. DNA of the CDR3: TGTGCCAGCAGCATCAGGGGCGGCACTGAAGCTTTCTTT.

This clone has just a few counts. The V and J genes are TRBV6-6 and TRBJ1-6, with a weak D call TRBD1 (6 bases). V gave up 5 bases and J gave up 10 bases, with 12 bases separating them. The germline V gene encodes CDR1 MNHNY and CDR2 SVGAGI (reference sequence). The CDR3 is 13 residues long. The CDR3 loop reads CASSQGRGSPLHF. The CDR3 nucleotides read TGTGCCAGCAGTCAGGGGAGGGGATCACCCCTCCACTTT.

This sequence joins TRBV18 and TRBJ1-2; D uncertain. The CDR3 runs to 12 residues. Germline CDR1 and CDR2: KGHSH and LQKENI. V was clipped by 2 bases and J by 6 bases, with 7 bases between them. The CDR3 DNA reads TGTGCCAGCTCACCAGCCGGTGATGGCTACACCTTC. Translation gives CASSPAGDGYTF.

This clone was seen only a few times. This chain connects TRBV27 to TRBJ1-2; 7 bases map to TRBD1. The germline V gene has CDR1 MNHEY and CDR2 SMNVEV (reference sequence). This CDR3 is 11 amino acids long. V shed 6 bases and J 7 bases; nucleotides not matched to a gene: 2. CDR3 amino acids: CASSTGVGYTF. CDR3 in DNA: TGTGCCAGCAGCACAGGGGTTGGCTACACCTTC.

Only a few counts were recorded for this clone. This chain links TRBV6-1 with TRBJ2-7; 9 bases align to TRBD1. The CDR3 spans 16 residues. The J segment lost 1 base and the V segment lost 3 bases, leaving 7 bases of the junction unmatched. CDR1 is MNHNS, CDR2 SASEGT, per germline. As DNA, the CDR3 is TGTGCCAGCAGTGATTTACAGGGGGCCCCTTCCTACGAGCAGTACTTC. This encodes CASSDLQGAPSYEQYF.

CDR3 DNA: TGTGCCATCAGTGAGTCAGGCCTCTCGGGCAATGAGCAGTTCTTC. Translated: CAISESGLSGNEQFF. The chain links TRBV10-3 to TRBJ2-1; D is ambiguous. Germline CDR1 reads ENHRY; CDR2 reads SYGVKD. CDR3 length equals 15 residues. Trimming left V 0 bases short and J 6 bases short, with 12 bases between.

The chain joins TRBV5-5 to TRBJ2-4; 7 bases map to TRBD1. The CDR3 extends over 13 amino acids. Germline trimming cut 1 base from V and 9 bases from J; bases unmatched to any gene: 4. Germline assignment: CDR1 SGHKS and CDR2 YYEKEE (reference sequence). Here the CDR3 reads CASSLTGDSIQYF. The CDR3, as DNA: TGTGCCAGCAGCTTGACAGGGGACAGCATTCAGTACTTC. The full variable domain, with the rest looked up from reference TRBV5-5 and TRBJ2-4, is DAGVTQSPTHLIKTRGQQVTLRCSPISGHKSVSWYQQVLGQGPQFIFQYYEKEERGRGNFPDRFSARQFPNYSSELNVNALLLGDSALYLCASSLTGDSIQYFGAGTRLSVL.

This chain connects TRBV5-6 to TRBJ2-1; TRBD2 aligns across 7 bases. The CDR3 totals 15 residues. With V trimmed by 0 bases and J by 4 bases, 4 bases remained unmatched. The germline CDR1 and CDR2 sequences are SGHDT and YYEEEE. The CDR3 is CASSLAGGGYNEQFF. The CDR3 DNA reads as TGTGCCAGCAGCTTGGCGGGCGGGGGATACAATGAGCAGTTCTTC.

The V gene is TRBV5-1, the J gene TRBJ2-1; 11 positions match TRBD1. Germline V lookup: CDR1 SGHRS, CDR2 YFSETQ. With 2 bases clipped from V and 2 bases from J, the junction kept 3 bases outside the gene matches. This CDR3 is built from 16 residues. CDR3 amino acids: CASSFRTGGAYNEQFF. The CDR3 DNA reads as TGCGCCAGCAGCTTCCGGACAGGGGGCGCCTACAATGAGCAGTTCTTC.

The chain couples TRBV10-3 to TRBJ2-5, with 8 bases fitting TRBD2. The DNA end is more similar to TRBJ2-7, so the J call may be wrong. CDR3 length: 14 residues. Germline V gene lookup returns CDR1 ENHRY and CDR2 SYGVKD. CDR3 DNA sequence: TGTGCCATCAGCCCGCGGGGGGAATCCTACGAGCAGTACTTC. As protein: CAISPRGESYEQYF.